These 10 T cell receptor beta chains share one sample of origin, sequenced in a study of Graves' ophthalmopathy and Graves' hyperthyroidism. Investigators amplified TCR beta CDR3 regions from RNA transcripts. HTBI-primed RT-PCR formed the first round, and a multiplex PCR formed the second. TCRdb reprocessed the multiplex PCR reads with MiXCR, giving one entry per CDR3 protein. The data contain some 350,000 distinct CDR3 sequences, roughly a sixth of them singletons. Sequencing was done on a sample of peripheral blood. All receptors derive from an adult woman with stable Graves' hyperthyroidism.

Only a few counts were recorded for this clonotype. This could be a read error, since a much larger clone is one nucleotide away. This chain joins TRBV20-1 and TRBJ2-2, with a weak D call TRBD2 (5 bases). Germline V lookup: CDR1 DFQATT, CDR2 SNEGSKA (reference sequence). The CDR3 is made up of 12 amino acids. The CDR3 sequence: CSANRLTGVLFF. The CDR3 DNA sequence: TGCAGTGCTAACAGACTCACCGGGGTGCTGTTTTTT.

This chain connects TRBV20-1 to TRBJ2-2, with 10 bases that match TRBD2. This CDR3 contains 16 residues. Losses at the gene ends were 1 base for V and 5 bases for J; bases not matched to a gene: 7. The germline CDR1 and CDR2 sequences are DFQATT and SNEGSKA (reference sequence). The CDR3 loop is CSARALAGVRTGELFF. CDR3 sequence (DNA): TGCAGTGCTAGAGCCCTAGCGGGAGTGCGGACCGGGGAGCTGTTTTTT.

The chain recombines TRBV27 with TRBJ2-7; perhaps D is TRBD1 or TRBD2 (5 bases each). The CDR3 length is 17 residues. Trimming cost V 5 bases and J 1 base, with 21 bases left between them. In germline, CDR1 is MNHEY, CDR2 SMNVEV (reference sequence). The CDR3 DNA follows: TGTGCCAGCAGTCCACGCGCTAGCCGACAGATTTCCTACGAGCAGTACTTC. Translated: CASSPRASRQISYEQYF.

In this sample, this clonotype turned up a few times. The chain uses TRBV12-3 or TRBV12-4 and TRBJ2-5; no reliable D call. The CDR3 totals 13 residues. V was pared by 3 bases and J by 4 bases, with 9 bases between. CDR3 in amino acids: CASSLWPAETQYF. The CDR3 nucleotides read TGTGCCAGCAGTTTGTGGCCTGCAGAGACCCAGTACTTC.

In its sample, this clonotype was seen many times. V is TRBV6-1 and J is TRBJ2-7; 8 nucleotides agree with TRBD2. The germline gives CDR1 MNHNS, CDR2 SASEGT. The CDR3 extends over 14 amino acids. The J segment lost 9 bases and the V segment lost 2 bases, leaving 9 bases of the junction unmatched. Here the CDR3 DNA reads TGTGCCAGCAGTGAACAAACAAGCGGGAGTCGGCAGTACTTC. It translates to CASSEQTSGSRQYF.

This clonotype was recorded many times. This sequence joins TRBV12-3 or TRBV12-4 and TRBJ2-5; 11 bases match TRBD2. With V trimmed by 3 bases and J by 4 bases, 4 bases remained unmatched. This CDR3 has 15 amino acids. CDR3 amino acids: CASSFGLAGGETQYF. In DNA, the CDR3 is TGTGCCAGCAGTTTTGGGCTAGCGGGAGGAGAGACCCAGTACTTC.

The chain carries TRBV2 and TRBJ1-2; 10 positions agree with TRBD1. Per the germline V gene, CDR1 is SNHLY and CDR2 is FYNNEI. The CDR3 covers 15 residues. The junction had 7 bases not matched to a gene; V was cut back by 3 bases and J by 6 bases. The CDR3 reads CASSDDPGTGDGYTF. The CDR3 DNA sequence: TGTGCCAGCAGTGACGACCCCGGGACAGGGGATGGCTACACCTTC.

Many counts were recorded for this clonotype. The chain is built from TRBV7-2 and TRBJ1-1; 7 bases map to TRBD1. The CDR3 consists of 14 residues. After removal of 5 bases from V and 6 bases from J, the junction contained 9 bases not matched to a gene. From germline, CDR1 is SGHTA and CDR2 FQGNSA. The CDR3 DNA reads as TGTGCCAGCAGCCCTACCACTGACAGGGCTGAAGCTTTCTTT. This gives the protein CASSPTTDRAEAFF.

This clonotype was found many times. The V call is TRBV6-4, the J call TRBJ2-7; a weak D match, TRBD2 (6 bases). The germline gives CDR1 MRHNA, CDR2 SNTAGT. V lost 7 bases and J lost 6, with 31 bases in between. This CDR3 has 18 amino acids. The CDR3 protein is CASIGPRDRRDQASEQYF. The CDR3 coding sequence is TGTGCCAGCATTGGCCCCCGCGATCGGAGGGACCAAGCTTCCGAGCAGTACTTC.

This clonotype was counted at least ten times. This chain joins TRBV15 and TRBJ1-2; D perhaps matches TRBD1 (5 bases). The germline V gene encodes CDR1 LNHNV and CDR2 YYDKDF (reference sequence). CDR3 size: 15 residues. V was shortened by 0 bases and J by 5 bases, with 13 bases between the two germline ends. The DNA for the CDR3 is TGTGCCACCAGCAGAGATGCGGGGGTGGTATATGGCTACACCTTC. This encodes CATSRDAGVVYGYTF.